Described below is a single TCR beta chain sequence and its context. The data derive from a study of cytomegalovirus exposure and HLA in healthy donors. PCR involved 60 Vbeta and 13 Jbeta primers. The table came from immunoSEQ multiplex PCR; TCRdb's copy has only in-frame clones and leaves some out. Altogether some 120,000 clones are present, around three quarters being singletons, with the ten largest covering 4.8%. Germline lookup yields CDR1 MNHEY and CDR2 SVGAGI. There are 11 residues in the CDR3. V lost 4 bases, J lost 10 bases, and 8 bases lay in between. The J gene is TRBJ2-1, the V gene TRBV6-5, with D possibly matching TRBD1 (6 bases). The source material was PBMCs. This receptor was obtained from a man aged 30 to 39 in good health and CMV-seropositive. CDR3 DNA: TGTGCCAGCAGTTGGGGGACAGAGCAGTTCTTC. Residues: CASSWGTEQFF.